Listed below are T cell receptor beta chains from one sample, sequenced in a study of blood T cell repertoires in COVID-19. This table comes from immunoSEQ multiplex PCR, and its TCRdb copy is limited to in-frame clones, with some not included. The sample holds around 170,000 clones, more than 80% seen once. Sequencing input: PBMCs or T cells enriched from blood (not recorded which). These receptors were collected from a man aged 45-60 years who had recovered from COVID-19. CDR3s include the opening cysteine and the closing phenylalanine or tryptophan. The order of the fields is clone size, J gene, V gene, D gene, CDR3 DNA, CDR3 protein. D genes are given only for firm matches. Where a row states a size, it is once, few, many or the class of an expanded clone; other rows omit it.

>-|TRBJ1-2|TRBV19|-
TGTGCCAGTACCGACCCGGGTTTTTACTATGGCTACACCTTC
CASTDPGFYYGYTF
>-|TRBJ1-5|TRBV19|TRBD1
TGTGCCAGTACCGCTACAGGGGCGTATAGCAATCAGCCCCAGCATTTT
CASTATGAYSNQPQHF
>-|TRBJ1-6|TRBV28|TRBD1
TGTGCCAGCACCCAGACAGGGACCTATAATTCACCCCTCCACTTT
CASTQTGTYNSPLHF
>-|TRBJ2-1|TRBV20-1|TRBD2
TGCAGTGCTGGTGGACTAGCGGGAGGAGGAAGCTACAATGAGCAGTTCTTC
CSAGGLAGGGSYNEQFF
>-|TRBJ2-6|TRBV5-1|-
TGCGCCAGCAGTTCACAGGGTTCTGGGGCCAACGTCCTGACTTTC
CASSSQGSGANVLTF
>-|TRBJ2-2|TRBV19|-
TGTGCCAGTGGCAATACAGGGACCGGGGAGCTGTTTTTT
CASGNTGTGELFF
>-|TRBJ1-2|TRBV27|-
TGTGCCAGCAGTTCACCAGCGACAGGCCAATATGGCTACACCTTC
CASSSPATGQYGYTF
>few|TRBJ1-1|TRBV10-3|-
TGTGCCATCAAAGGGGGACAAGGGGATGAAGCTTTCTTT
CAIKGGQGDEAFF
>-|TRBJ2-1|TRBV9|-
TGTGCCAGCAGCGTAGGAACTGTTCCCTACAATGAGCAGTTCTTC
CASSVGTVPYNEQFF
>-|TRBJ2-1|TRBV5-1|TRBD1
TGCGCCAGCAGCCCCCCAGGGGGTGAGCAGTTCTTC
CASSPPGGEQFF
>-|TRBJ2-3|TRBV19|-
TGTGCCAGTAGTGAAGGGGCACGGGTATCGACAGATACGCAGTATTTT
CASSEGARVSTDTQYF
>-|TRBJ1-2|TRBV6-5|TRBD1
TGTGCCAGCAGGGATCCAGGGGGCCCGAACTATGGCTACACCTTC
CASRDPGGPNYGYTF
>few|TRBJ1-2|TRBV14|TRBD1
TGTGCCAGCAGCCAAGAGCTCCCGGGACAGGGAAGCTACACCTTC
CASSQELPGQGSYTF
>-|TRBJ1-2|TRBV12-3/TRBV12-4|-
TGTGCCAGCAGTGCTCGACCGGGGGGCTACACCTTC
CASSARPGGYTF
>-|TRBJ2-1|TRBV29-1|TRBD1
TGCAGCGTTCAAGAACAGGGGAATGAGCAGTTCTTC
CSVQEQGNEQFF
>once|TRBJ1-4|TRBV9|-
TGTGCCAGCAGCCCCGGGGAGGCTAATGAAAAACTGTTTTTT
CASSPGEANEKLFF
>-|TRBJ1-2|TRBV29-1|-
TGCAGCTTCGCCGGGAACGGAAACTATGGCTACACCTTC
CSFAGNGNYGYTF
>few|TRBJ2-7|TRBV16|TRBD1
TGTGCCAGCAGCCAATCGGGCAGGGGGATCTACGAGCAGTACTTC
CASSQSGRGIYEQYF
>-|TRBJ1-2|TRBV3-1/TRBV3-2|-
TGTGCCAGCAGCCAAGATTTTGCGCCAGGGCCCTATGGCTACACCTTC
CASSQDFAPGPYGYTF
>-|TRBJ1-6|TRBV9|-
TGTGCCAGCAGCGGCCAGGGTTCACCCCTCCACTTT
CASSGQGSPLHF
>-|TRBJ1-1|TRBV2|-
TGTGCCAGCAGTTCGTCCCTCCGAGCTTTCTTT
CASSSSLRAFF
>-|TRBJ1-1|TRBV2|-
TGTGCCAGCATCCTGGGGCAAGTATTAAACACTGAAGCTTTCTTT
CASILGQVLNTEAFF
>-|TRBJ1-1|TRBV19|TRBD1
TGTGCCAGTAGTATTCACAGGGGGCCTGAAGCTTTCTTT
CASSIHRGPEAFF
>-|TRBJ2-3|TRBV14|TRBD2
TGTGCCAGCAGCCATATCGGGGGGGCCACAGATACGCAGTATTTT
CASSHIGGATDTQYF
>-|TRBJ2-5|TRBV6-5|-
TGTGCCAGCAGTTCCCAGGGGTCTCAAGAGACCCAGTACTTC
CASSSQGSQETQYF
>-|TRBJ1-5|TRBV6-5|TRBD1
TGTGCCAGCAGGGGCCGGCAGGGGGGAAATCAGCCCCAGCATTTT
CASRGRQGGNQPQHF
>medium-sized|TRBJ2-5|TRBV9|-
TGTGCCAGCAGCCCGCGGGCAGCCAATTTCCAAGAGACCCAGTACTTC
CASSPRAANFQETQYF
>-|TRBJ2-4|TRBV7-3|TRBD2
TGTGCCAGCAGCTCTAGCGGGGGGAAAAACATTCAGTACTTC
CASSSSGGKNIQYF
>-|TRBJ1-1|TRBV5-1|-
TGCGCCAGCAGCTTAGCAGGGGTGAGCACTGAAGCTTTCTTT
CASSLAGVSTEAFF
>-|TRBJ1-6|TRBV7-9|-
TGTGCCAGCAGCTCGTCGTCCGGACCCCTCCACTTT
CASSSSSGPLHF
>-|TRBJ2-7|TRBV3-1/TRBV3-2|TRBD1
TGTGCCAGCAGCCAAGACGACAGGGCATATTCCCACGAGCAGTACTTC
CASSQDDRAYSHEQYF
>-|TRBJ1-1|TRBV12-3/TRBV12-4|-
TGTGCCAGCAGTTTAGGCGGGATCGAAGCTTTCTTT
CASSLGGIEAFF
>-|TRBJ2-3|TRBV7-2|-
TGTGCCAGCGCAGACGGACCATCCGGGAATACGCAGTATTTT
CASADGPSGNTQYF
>-|TRBJ2-3|TRBV21-1|-
TGTGCCAGCAGCAAAGAATGCCAGCGGGGAATACACACAGATACGCAGTATTTT
CASSKECQRGIHTDTQYF
>-|TRBJ2-7|TRBV18|TRBD2
TGTGCCAGCTCACCTGGGACTAGCGGAGGCTACGAGCAGTACTTC
CASSPGTSGGYEQYF
>-|TRBJ2-6|TRBV4-3|TRBD1
TGCGCCAGCAGCCAACTAGGGACAGGGATCTCTGGGGCCAACGTCCTGACTTTC
CASSQLGTGISGANVLTF
>-|TRBJ1-4|TRBV5-5|-
TGTGCCAGCAGCTTGAATAGAAATGAAAAACTGTTTTTT
CASSLNRNEKLFF
>-|TRBJ1-2|TRBV7-9|-
TGTGCCAGCAGCTTAGAGGGGTCGCACTATGGCTACACCTTC
CASSLEGSHYGYTF
>-|TRBJ1-1|TRBV3-1/TRBV3-2|-
TGTGCCAGCAGCCAAGACCAGGGAAACACTGAAGCTTTCTTT
CASSQDQGNTEAFF
>-|TRBJ1-4|TRBV5-1|TRBD1
TGCGCCAGCAGCTTAAACAGGGGTGATAATGAAAAACTGTTTTTT
CASSLNRGDNEKLFF
>-|TRBJ2-2|TRBV6-4|-
TGTGCCAGCAGTGAGTCCGGGGGGAACACCGGGGAGCTGTTTTTT
CASSESGGNTGELFF
>-|TRBJ1-6|TRBV18|-
TGTGCCAGCTCACCAGGGAGCAATTCACCCCTCCACTTT
CASSPGSNSPLHF
>once|TRBJ1-3|TRBV10-1|TRBD1
TGCGCCAGGCCAGACAGTCCGGACAGGCAGTATGAGGCCATATATTTT
CARPDSPDRQYEAIYF
>-|TRBJ1-2|TRBV12-3/TRBV12-4|-
TGTGCCAGCAGTTTAACAGGGAGCGGTGGCTACACCTTC
CASSLTGSGGYTF
>-|TRBJ2-7|TRBV13|TRBD1
TGTGCCAGCAGCCCCCTAGACAGGGCCTACTACGAGCAGTACTTC
CASSPLDRAYYEQYF
>-|TRBJ1-3|TRBV9|TRBD1
TGTGCCAGCAGCGTGACAGGGCAAGGAAACACCATATATTTT
CASSVTGQGNTIYF